The T cell receptor beta chain described here comes from a study of vaccination and CD4 T cells after COVID-19. Time point: late sampling 161 to 241 days after vaccination in a few convalescent patients. TCRdb re-called the PCR reads through MiXCR, storing one row per CDR3 protein. The sample holds about 29,000 distinct CDR3 sequences, roughly 50% seen once. The germline gives CDR1 ENHRY, CDR2 SYGVKD. The CDR3 contains 12 residues. Deletions cut 3 bases from V and 7 bases from J, with 7 bases between. The source of this sequence is a human donor who had recovered from COVID-19. This rearrangement joins TRBV10-3 to TRBJ1-5, with D hard to call. The source material was CD4+ T cells from blood, sampled about 7 months after SARS-CoV-2 vaccination. CDR3 in amino acids: CAISDFRQPQHF. CDR3 DNA: TGTGCCATCAGTGATTTCAGGCAGCCCCAGCATTTT.